The rows below give T cell receptor beta chains drawn from one sample of a study of control samples from healthy donors and cancer patients. Sequencing used immunoSEQ multiplex PCR; TCRdb keeps in-frame clones, though not all of them. The sample records over 100,000 clones, around 90% being singletons. The sample consisted of blood. These receptors came from a man aged 35 to 55 in good health. Both conserved end residues are part of each CDR3. A D gene is named only where the DNA matches it firmly. Size tells how often a clone was seen (once, few, many) or the class of an expanded clone, and some rows leave it out.

clone_size	v_call	j_call	d_call	cdr3_nt	cdr3_aa
-	TRBV5-6	TRBJ1-3	-	TGTGCCAGCAACCGGGGCGGAAACACCATATATTTT	CASNRGGNTIYF
-	TRBV7-3	TRBJ1-1	-	TGTGCCAGCAGCTTCGGGCTGCGAGCTTTCTTT	CASSFGLRAFF
many	TRBV23-1	TRBJ1-4	TRBD1	TGCGCCAGCAGTCCACAGGACAGGCGGGGTTTACGGGAAAAACTGTTTTTT	CASSPQDRRGLREKLFF
-	TRBV3-1/TRBV3-2	TRBJ2-1	-	TGTGCCAGCAGCCAAGACGGGAAACACAATGAGCAGTTCTTC	CASSQDGKHNEQFF
-	TRBV6-1	TRBJ2-7	-	TGTGCCAGCAGTGAATCTATTCAGGCCTACGAGCAGTACTTC	CASSESIQAYEQYF
-	TRBV5-6	TRBJ1-2	-	TGTGCCAGCAGCTTGGTGGACACAAGAGGCTATGGCTACACCTTC	CASSLVDTRGYGYTF
once	TRBV28	TRBJ2-7	-	TGTGCCAGCAGCCCCGGACACACCTACGAGCAGTACTTC	CASSPGHTYEQYF
-	TRBV7-9	TRBJ2-2	TRBD1	TGTGCCAGCAACAAGGGACAGGGGGAACCCGGGGAGCTGTTTTTT	CASNKGQGEPGELFF
-	TRBV2	TRBJ1-2	-	TGTGCCAGAAAGGAAGACGGTTTTTATGGCTACACCTTC	CARKEDGFYGYTF
once	TRBV11-2	TRBJ2-4	-	TGTGCCAGCAGCTTAACTTTTGCTGCGGACATTCAGTACTTC	CASSLTFAADIQYF
-	TRBV3-1/TRBV3-2	TRBJ1-6	-	TGTGCCAGCAGCCAAGACGGGCCGATTAATTCACCCCTCCACTTT	CASSQDGPINSPLHF
-	TRBV6-5	TRBJ1-3	-	TGTGCCAGCAGACGTTCATTCGTGAACACCATATATTTT	CASRRSFVNTIYF
-	TRBV7-9	TRBJ2-7	-	TGTGCCAGCAGCTTAAGTGGTCGTTACGAGCAGTACTTC	CASSLSGRYEQYF
-	TRBV24-1	TRBJ1-2	-	TGTGCCACCAGTGAAGGTTCAGCCTCTGGCTACACCTTC	CATSEGSASGYTF
-	TRBV10-3	TRBJ1-5	-	TGTGCCATCAGTGAGACGTCCAATCAGCCCCAGCATTTT	CAISETSNQPQHF
-	TRBV5-6	TRBJ1-4	TRBD1	TGTGCCAGCAGTTCCTCCGGGACAGGGAATGAAAAACTGTTTTTT	CASSSSGTGNEKLFF
few	TRBV11-2	TRBJ2-7	-	TGTGCCAGCAGCTTAGGGGAGCAGTACTTC	CASSLGEQYF
-	TRBV6-5	TRBJ2-1	-	TGTGCCAGCAGTTACCGGGCACCTTCCTACAATGAGCAGTTCTTC	CASSYRAPSYNEQFF
-	TRBV9	TRBJ2-7	-	TGTGCCAGCAGCGTAGATCAATCCCCTACCTACGAGCAGTACTTC	CASSVDQSPTYEQYF
-	TRBV19	TRBJ2-6	-	TGTGCCAGTGGGGGAGAAGGAACTGGGGCCAACGTCCTGACTTTC	CASGGEGTGANVLTF
-	TRBV7-9	TRBJ1-2	-	TGTGCCAGCAGCTTACAGACGGGTAGGGGCTACACCTTC	CASSLQTGRGYTF
-	TRBV4-1	TRBJ1-4	-	TGCGCCAGCAGCCATCGTGCGGGCGGGACTAATGAAAAACTGTTTTTT	CASSHRAGGTNEKLFF
-	TRBV6-5	TRBJ2-1	-	TGTGCCAGCAGCTCCCAGGGCAATGAGCAGTTCTTC	CASSSQGNEQFF
-	TRBV5-1	TRBJ2-3	TRBD2	TGCGCCAGCAGCCCCCGTAGGACTAGCGGGGGGTCTGACACAGATACGCAGTATTTT	CASSPRRTSGGSDTDTQYF
-	TRBV5-5	TRBJ2-7	-	TGTGCCAGCAGCTATGCAGGGAGCTCCTACGAGCAGTACTTC	CASSYAGSSYEQYF
once	TRBV27	TRBJ1-1	-	TGTGCCAGCAGCCGAAACCGGGACGGGAACACTGAAGCTTTCTTT	CASSRNRDGNTEAFF
-	TRBV11-2	TRBJ1-2	-	TGTGCCAGCAGCCCGCGAAGGGAATATGGCTACACCTTC	CASSPRREYGYTF
once	TRBV2	TRBJ1-3	-	TGTGCCAGCAGTGATTGGGGGGCGCCTGGAAACACCATATATTTT	CASSDWGAPGNTIYF
-	TRBV5-5	TRBJ1-5	-	TGTGCCAGCAGCTTGGAGCTCTTTGCGGGGGTTGGTCAGCCCCAGCATTTT	CASSLELFAGVGQPQHF
-	TRBV11-2	TRBJ2-1	-	TGTGCCAGCAGCTTAGGGGACTTCGGGCGCTTTAATGAGCAGTTCTTC	CASSLGDFGRFNEQFF
-	TRBV19	TRBJ1-2	-	TGTGCCAGTAGTATAGTATTAGGGCAACGAGGCTACACCTTC	CASSIVLGQRGYTF
once	TRBV19	TRBJ1-1	-	TGTGCCAGTAGTGTCGGGAGCCGACACACTGAAGCTTTCTTT	CASSVGSRHTEAFF
-	TRBV11-3	TRBJ2-3	-	TGTGCCAGCAGCCCCCAGGTATCGGATACGCAGTATTTT	CASSPQVSDTQYF
-	TRBV7-9	TRBJ2-2	-	TGTGCCAGCAGCTTTCGGAGAGACACCGGGGAGCTGTTTTTT	CASSFRRDTGELFF
-	TRBV5-6	TRBJ2-5	TRBD1	TGTGCCAGCAGCCCAACCGGGACAGGGGTGTACGAGACCCAGTACTTC	CASSPTGTGVYETQYF
-	TRBV4-1	TRBJ1-4	-	TGCGCCAGCAGCCAAGAGAGGTCTGGGGGACGAACTAATGAAAAACTGTTTTTT	CASSQERSGGRTNEKLFF
-	TRBV25-1	TRBJ1-1	-	TGTGCCAGCAGCGGAACAGGGATGGGGAACACTGAAGCTTTCTTT	CASSGTGMGNTEAFF
once	TRBV5-4	TRBJ1-6	TRBD1	TGTGCCAGCAGCTTGGTTCAGGGGGTTTCACCCCTCCACTTT	CASSLVQGVSPLHF
-	TRBV3-1/TRBV3-2	TRBJ2-1	TRBD1	TGTGCCAGCAGCCAAGAGGGGCAGGGGGCGGGCAATGAGCAGTTCTTC	CASSQEGQGAGNEQFF
-	TRBV29-1	TRBJ2-7	-	TGCAGCGTCGCCCTGGGGACGGGGACCTACGAGCAGTACTTC	CSVALGTGTYEQYF
-	TRBV7-8	TRBJ2-5	-	TGTGCCAGCAGCTTACCCCCTGGGGAGACCCAGTACTTC	CASSLPPGETQYF
-	TRBV29-1	TRBJ2-5	-	TGCAGCGTGCGGCCTTGGGAGACCCAGTACTTC	CSVRPWETQYF